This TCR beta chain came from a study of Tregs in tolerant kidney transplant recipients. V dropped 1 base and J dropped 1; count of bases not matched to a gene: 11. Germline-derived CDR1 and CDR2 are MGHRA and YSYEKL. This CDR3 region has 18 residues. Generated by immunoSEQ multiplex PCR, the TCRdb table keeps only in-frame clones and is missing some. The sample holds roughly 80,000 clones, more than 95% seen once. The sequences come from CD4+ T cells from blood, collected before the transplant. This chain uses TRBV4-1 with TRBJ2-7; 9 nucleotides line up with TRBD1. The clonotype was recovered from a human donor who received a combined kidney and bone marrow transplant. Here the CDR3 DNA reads TGCGCCAGCAGCCAAGGGAGGTTTACAGGGGGCGCATCCTACGAGCAGTACTTC. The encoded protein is CASSQGRFTGGASYEQYF.